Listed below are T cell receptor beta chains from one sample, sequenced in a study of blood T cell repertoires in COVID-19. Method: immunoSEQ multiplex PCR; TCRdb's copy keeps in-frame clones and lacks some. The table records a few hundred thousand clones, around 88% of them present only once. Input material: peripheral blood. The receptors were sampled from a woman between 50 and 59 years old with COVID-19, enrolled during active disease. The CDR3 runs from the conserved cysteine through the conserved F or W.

cdr3_aa: CASNYAGGVPNQPQHF
j_call: TRBJ1-5
cdr3_length: 16
v_call: TRBV28

cdr3_aa: CASNSNPGTEYEQYF
j_call: TRBJ2-7
cdr3_length: 15
v_call: TRBV11-2

cdr3_aa: CASSLSGGWELFF
j_call: TRBJ2-2
cdr3_length: 13
v_call: TRBV27

cdr3_aa: CSVDNSASGTGTYGYTF
j_call: TRBJ1-2
cdr3_length: 17
v_call: TRBV29-1

cdr3_aa: CASSRVGTDTDTQYF
j_call: TRBJ2-3
cdr3_length: 15
v_call: TRBV4-1

cdr3_aa: CASSLYRGQETQYF
j_call: TRBJ2-5
cdr3_length: 14
v_call: TRBV27

cdr3_aa: CASASGHSNTEAFF
j_call: TRBJ1-1
cdr3_length: 14
v_call: TRBV7-9

cdr3_aa: CASSFGRDGNGYTF
j_call: TRBJ1-2
cdr3_length: 14
v_call: TRBV19

cdr3_aa: CASSQGVAGDQPQHF
j_call: TRBJ1-5
cdr3_length: 15
v_call: TRBV3-1/TRBV3-2

cdr3_aa: CASSTQRGGVYDEQYF
j_call: TRBJ2-7
cdr3_length: 16
v_call: TRBV9

cdr3_aa: CASSGDRPGYSYEQYF
j_call: TRBJ2-7
cdr3_length: 16
v_call: TRBV9

cdr3_aa: CASSKRTGIYEQYF
j_call: TRBJ2-7
cdr3_length: 14
v_call: TRBV19

cdr3_aa: CASSGGANYGYTF
j_call: TRBJ1-2
cdr3_length: 13
v_call: TRBV2

cdr3_aa: CASSLEGGGKFF
j_call: TRBJ2-1
cdr3_length: 12
v_call: TRBV3-1/TRBV3-2

cdr3_aa: CASKEEGDTQYF
j_call: TRBJ2-3
cdr3_length: 12
v_call: TRBV2

cdr3_aa: CATSGHSGAGEKLFF
j_call: TRBJ1-4
cdr3_length: 15
v_call: TRBV15

cdr3_aa: CASIRTSWDRNTGELFF
j_call: TRBJ2-2
cdr3_length: 17
v_call: TRBV19

cdr3_aa: CAISLNGQNNQPQHF
j_call: TRBJ1-5
cdr3_length: 15
v_call: TRBV10-3

cdr3_aa: CASSPGQGENSPLHF
j_call: TRBJ1-6
cdr3_length: 15
v_call: TRBV5-1

cdr3_aa: CASGPLGFF
j_call: TRBJ1-1
cdr3_length: 9
v_call: TRBV28

cdr3_aa: CASSLLVVWGGTQYF
j_call: TRBJ2-3
cdr3_length: 15
v_call: TRBV28

cdr3_aa: CASSLGLGEGEQFF
j_call: TRBJ2-1
cdr3_length: 14
v_call: TRBV5-6

cdr3_aa: CASSGAGGRGFYGYTF
j_call: TRBJ1-2
cdr3_length: 16
v_call: TRBV6-1

cdr3_aa: CASSPGTSPEAHF
j_call: TRBJ2-7
cdr3_length: 13
v_call: TRBV5-4

cdr3_aa: CASTPDTEAFF
j_call: TRBJ1-1
cdr3_length: 11
v_call: TRBV2

cdr3_aa: CASSQGGGGRGAKNIQYF
j_call: TRBJ2-4
cdr3_length: 18
v_call: TRBV4-1

cdr3_aa: CASSTWGRLNYSYTF
j_call: TRBJ1-2
cdr3_length: 15
v_call: TRBV6-5

cdr3_aa: CASSYSNSGNTEAFF
j_call: TRBJ1-1
cdr3_length: 15
v_call: TRBV6-5

cdr3_aa: CASSRRTHNSPLHF
j_call: TRBJ1-6
cdr3_length: 14
v_call: TRBV14

cdr3_aa: CASSSQGWNGYTF
j_call: TRBJ1-2
cdr3_length: 13
v_call: TRBV7-9

cdr3_aa: CASSAGTLKTVNQPQHF
j_call: TRBJ1-5
cdr3_length: 17
v_call: TRBV6-1

cdr3_aa: CASSSDSRPFGYTF
j_call: TRBJ1-2
cdr3_length: 14
v_call: TRBV27

cdr3_aa: CASSSSGGGQNIQYF
j_call: TRBJ2-4
cdr3_length: 15
v_call: TRBV27

cdr3_aa: CASSVEAGSSGNTIYF
j_call: TRBJ1-3
cdr3_length: 16
v_call: TRBV9

cdr3_aa: CASSLGSGGQNIQYF
j_call: TRBJ2-4
cdr3_length: 15
v_call: TRBV5-8

cdr3_aa: CASSQVWDISNYGYTF
j_call: TRBJ1-2
cdr3_length: 16
v_call: TRBV3-1/TRBV3-2

cdr3_aa: CASSEQVYEQYF
j_call: TRBJ2-7
cdr3_length: 12
v_call: TRBV6-1

cdr3_aa: CAAGPRSELFF
j_call: TRBJ2-2
cdr3_length: 11
v_call: TRBV10-2

cdr3_aa: CASSVLAGGYNEQFF
j_call: TRBJ2-1
cdr3_length: 15
v_call: TRBV9

cdr3_aa: CASSQTLGQGTQETQYF
j_call: TRBJ2-5
cdr3_length: 17
v_call: TRBV4-2

cdr3_aa: CASSYSRQGNYGYTF
j_call: TRBJ1-2
cdr3_length: 15
v_call: TRBV6-5

cdr3_aa: CAWTMTGGGNTIYF
j_call: TRBJ1-3
cdr3_length: 14
v_call: TRBV30

cdr3_aa: CASRHRRGYEQYF
j_call: TRBJ2-7
cdr3_length: 13
v_call: TRBV12-3/TRBV12-4

cdr3_aa: CASSVLQGTEAFF
j_call: TRBJ1-1
cdr3_length: 13
v_call: TRBV7-9

cdr3_aa: CASSESLSVTGELFF
j_call: TRBJ2-2
cdr3_length: 15
v_call: TRBV6-4

cdr3_aa: CSAVPYNEQFF
j_call: TRBJ2-1
cdr3_length: 11
v_call: TRBV20-1

cdr3_aa: CAAGQGSSYEQYF
j_call: TRBJ2-7
cdr3_length: 13
v_call: TRBV6-5

cdr3_aa: CASSTTNNNEQFF
j_call: TRBJ2-1
cdr3_length: 13
v_call: TRBV5-4

cdr3_aa: CASRAGQGFYEQYF
j_call: TRBJ2-7
cdr3_length: 14
v_call: TRBV19

cdr3_aa: CASRLRGIEDGYTF
j_call: TRBJ1-2
cdr3_length: 14
v_call: TRBV25-1

cdr3_aa: CASMDRGGPSNEKLFF
j_call: TRBJ1-4
cdr3_length: 16
v_call: TRBV7-6

cdr3_aa: CASSQVYNSPLHF
j_call: TRBJ1-6
cdr3_length: 13
v_call: TRBV11-3

cdr3_aa: CASSSGWGDEQYF
j_call: TRBJ2-7
cdr3_length: 13
v_call: TRBV9